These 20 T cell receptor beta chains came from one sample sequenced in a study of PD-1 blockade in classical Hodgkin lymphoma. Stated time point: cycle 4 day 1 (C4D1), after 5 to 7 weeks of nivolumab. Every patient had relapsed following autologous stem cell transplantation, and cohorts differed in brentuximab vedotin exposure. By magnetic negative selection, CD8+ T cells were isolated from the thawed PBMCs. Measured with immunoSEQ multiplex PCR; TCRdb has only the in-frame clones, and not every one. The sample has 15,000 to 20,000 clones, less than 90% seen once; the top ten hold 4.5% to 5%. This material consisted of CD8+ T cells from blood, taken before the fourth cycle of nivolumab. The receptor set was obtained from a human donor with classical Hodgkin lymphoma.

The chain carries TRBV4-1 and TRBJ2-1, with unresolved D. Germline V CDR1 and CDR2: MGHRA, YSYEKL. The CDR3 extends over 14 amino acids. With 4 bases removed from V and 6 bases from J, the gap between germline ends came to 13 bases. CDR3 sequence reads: CASSLVETPNEQFF. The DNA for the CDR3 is TGCGCCAGCAGCCTAGTAGAGACCCCCAATGAGCAGTTCTTC.

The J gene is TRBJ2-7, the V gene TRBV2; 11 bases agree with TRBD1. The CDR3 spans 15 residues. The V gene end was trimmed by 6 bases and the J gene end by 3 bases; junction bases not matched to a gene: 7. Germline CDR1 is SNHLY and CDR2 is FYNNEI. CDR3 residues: CASSTPGTGGYEQYF. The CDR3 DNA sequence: TGTGCCAGCAGCACCCCCGGGACAGGGGGCTACGAGCAGTACTTC.

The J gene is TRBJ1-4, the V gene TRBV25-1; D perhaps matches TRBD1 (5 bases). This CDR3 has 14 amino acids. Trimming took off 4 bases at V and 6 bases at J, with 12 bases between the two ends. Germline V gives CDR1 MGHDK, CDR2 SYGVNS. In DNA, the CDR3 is TGTGCCAGCAGTGCCCAGGACATACATGAAAAACTGTTTTTT. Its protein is CASSAQDIHEKLFF.

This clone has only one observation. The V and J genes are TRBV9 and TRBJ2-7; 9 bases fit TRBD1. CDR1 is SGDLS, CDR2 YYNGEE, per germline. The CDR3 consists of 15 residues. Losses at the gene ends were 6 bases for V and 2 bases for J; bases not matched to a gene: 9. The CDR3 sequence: CASTRGGTGTYEQYF. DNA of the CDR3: TGTGCCAGCACTAGAGGTGGGACAGGGACCTACGAGCAGTACTTC. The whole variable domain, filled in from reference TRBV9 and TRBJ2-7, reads DSGVTQTPKHLITATGQRVTLRCSPRSGDLSVYWYQQSLDQGLQFLIQYYNGEERAKGNILERFSAQQFPDLHSELNLSSLELGDSALYFCASTRGGTGTYEQYFGPGTRLTVT.

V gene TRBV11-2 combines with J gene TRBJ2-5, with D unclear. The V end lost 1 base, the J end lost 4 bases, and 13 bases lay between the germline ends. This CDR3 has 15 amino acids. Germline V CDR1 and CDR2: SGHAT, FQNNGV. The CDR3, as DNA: TGTGCCAGCAGCTTAGGGAGCCGAAGTGGAGAGACCCAGTACTTC. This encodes CASSLGSRSGETQYF.

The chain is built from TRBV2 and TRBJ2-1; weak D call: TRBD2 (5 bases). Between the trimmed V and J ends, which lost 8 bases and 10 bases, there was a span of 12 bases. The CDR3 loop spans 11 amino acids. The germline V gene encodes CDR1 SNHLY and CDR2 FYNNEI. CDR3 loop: CASSLTREQFF. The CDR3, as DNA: TGTGCCAGCTCCCTCACTAGGGAGCAGTTCTTC.

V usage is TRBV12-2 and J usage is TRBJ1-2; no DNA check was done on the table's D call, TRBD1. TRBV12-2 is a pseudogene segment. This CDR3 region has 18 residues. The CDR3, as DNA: TGTGCAAGTCGCCGACCTCCCGGTAAAAGGGGACAGGGAGGAGGCTACACCTTC. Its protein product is CASRRPPGKRGQGGGYTF.

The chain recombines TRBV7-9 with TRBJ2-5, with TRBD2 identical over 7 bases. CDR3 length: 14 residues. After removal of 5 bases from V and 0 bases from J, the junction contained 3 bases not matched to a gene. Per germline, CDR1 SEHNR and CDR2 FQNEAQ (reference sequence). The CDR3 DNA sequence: TGTGCCAGCAGCCCACTAGCGAACCAAGAGACCCAGTACTTC. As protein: CASSPLANQETQYF.

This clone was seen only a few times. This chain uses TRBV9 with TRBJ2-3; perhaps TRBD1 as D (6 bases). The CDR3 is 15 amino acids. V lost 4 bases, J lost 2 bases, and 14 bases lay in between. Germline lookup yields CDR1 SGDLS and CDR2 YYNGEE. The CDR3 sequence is CASSRTGRPTDTQYF. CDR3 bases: TGTGCCAGCAGCCGTACAGGGCGTCCCACAGATACGCAGTATTTT.

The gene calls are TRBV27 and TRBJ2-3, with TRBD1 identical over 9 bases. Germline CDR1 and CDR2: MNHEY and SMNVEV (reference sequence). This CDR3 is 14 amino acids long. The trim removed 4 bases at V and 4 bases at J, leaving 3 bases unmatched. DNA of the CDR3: TGTGCCAGCAGTTACAGGGGGCGCGCAGATACGCAGTATTTT. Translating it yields CASSYRGRADTQYF.

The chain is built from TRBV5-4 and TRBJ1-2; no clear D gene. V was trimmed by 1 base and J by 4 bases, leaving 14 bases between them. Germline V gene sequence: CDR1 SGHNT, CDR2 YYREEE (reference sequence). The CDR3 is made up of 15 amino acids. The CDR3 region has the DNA TGTGCCAGCAGCTTGTGGGGTTACGGCCGCTATGGCTACACCTTC. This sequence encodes CASSLWGYGRYGYTF. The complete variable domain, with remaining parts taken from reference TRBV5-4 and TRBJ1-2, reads ETGVTQSPTHLIKTRGQQVTLRCSSQSGHNTVSWYQQALGQGPQFIFQYYREEENGRGNFPPRFSGLQFPNYSSELNVNALELDDSALYLCASSLWGYGRYGYTFGSGTRLTVV.

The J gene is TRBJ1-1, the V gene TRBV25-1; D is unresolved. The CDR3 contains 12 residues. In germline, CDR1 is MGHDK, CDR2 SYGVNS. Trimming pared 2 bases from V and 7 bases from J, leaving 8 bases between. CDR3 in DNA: TGTGCCAGCAGTGAACAGGAGAATGAAGCTTTCTTT. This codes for CASSEQENEAFF. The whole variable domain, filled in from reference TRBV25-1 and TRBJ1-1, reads EADIYQTPRYLVIGTGKKITLECSQTMGHDKMYWYQQDPGMELHLIHYSYGVNSTEKGDLSSESTVSRIRTEHFPLTLESARPSHTSQYLCASSEQENEAFFGQGTRLTVV.

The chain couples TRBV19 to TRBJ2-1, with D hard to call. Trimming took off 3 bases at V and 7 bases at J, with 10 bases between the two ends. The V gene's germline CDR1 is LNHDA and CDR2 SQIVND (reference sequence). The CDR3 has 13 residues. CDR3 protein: CASSIKGRNEQFF. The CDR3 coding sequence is TGTGCCAGTAGTATTAAGGGAAGGAATGAGCAGTTCTTC.

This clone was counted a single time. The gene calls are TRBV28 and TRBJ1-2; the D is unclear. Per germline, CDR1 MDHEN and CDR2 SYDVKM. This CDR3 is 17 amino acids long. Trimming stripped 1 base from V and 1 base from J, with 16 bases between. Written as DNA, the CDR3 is TGTGCCAGCAGTTTATTGGACGCCGGGCAACGTAACTATGGCTACACCTTC. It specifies CASSLLDAGQRNYGYTF.

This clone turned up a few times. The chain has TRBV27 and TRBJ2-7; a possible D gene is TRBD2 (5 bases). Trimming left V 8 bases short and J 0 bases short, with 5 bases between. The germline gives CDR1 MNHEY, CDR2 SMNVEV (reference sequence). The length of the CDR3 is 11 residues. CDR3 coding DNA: TGTGCCAGCGCGGGCTCCTACGAGCAGTACTTC. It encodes CASAGSYEQYF.

CDR3 protein: CASSASPVGALRETQYF. The DNA for the CDR3 is TGTGCCAGCAGTGCTTCGCCCGTGGGGGCGCTTAGGGAGACCCAGTACTTC. V gene TRBV27 combines with J gene TRBJ2-5, with D tentatively TRBD1 (6 bases). Trimming took off 5 bases at V and 5 bases at J, with 24 bases between the two ends. The CDR3 contains 17 residues. CDR1 and CDR2 from the germline V gene are MNHEY and SMNVEV (reference sequence).

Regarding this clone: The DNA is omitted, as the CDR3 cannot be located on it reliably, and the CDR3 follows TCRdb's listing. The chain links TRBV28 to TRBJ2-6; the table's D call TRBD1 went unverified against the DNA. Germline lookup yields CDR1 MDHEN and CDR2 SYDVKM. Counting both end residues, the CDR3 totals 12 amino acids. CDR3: CASSFGPGVLTF.

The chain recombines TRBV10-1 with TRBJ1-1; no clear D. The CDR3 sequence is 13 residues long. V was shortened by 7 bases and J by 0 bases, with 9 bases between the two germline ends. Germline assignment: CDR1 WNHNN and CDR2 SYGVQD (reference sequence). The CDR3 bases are TGCGCCAGCACCAAGACATTGAACACTGAAGCTTTCTTT. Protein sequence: CASTKTLNTEAFF.

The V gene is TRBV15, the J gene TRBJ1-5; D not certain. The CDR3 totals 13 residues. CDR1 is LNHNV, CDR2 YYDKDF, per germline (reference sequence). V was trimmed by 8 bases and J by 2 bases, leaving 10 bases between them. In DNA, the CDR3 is TGTGCCACCGCGACGGGAGGCAATCAGCCCCAGCATTTT. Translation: CATATGGNQPQHF. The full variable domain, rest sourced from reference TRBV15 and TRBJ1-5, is DAMVIQNPRYQVTQFGKPVTLSCSQTLNHNVMYWYQQKSSQAPKLLFHYYDKDFNNEADTPDNFQSRRPNTSFCFLDIRSPGLGDTAMYLCATATGGNQPQHFGDGTRLSIL.

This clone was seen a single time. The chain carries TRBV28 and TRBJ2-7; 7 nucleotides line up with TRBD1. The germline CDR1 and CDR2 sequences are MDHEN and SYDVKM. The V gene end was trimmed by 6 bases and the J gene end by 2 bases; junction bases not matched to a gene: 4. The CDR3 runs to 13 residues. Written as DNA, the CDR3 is TGTGCCAGCAGGAGGACAGGTGCCTACGAGCAGTACTTC. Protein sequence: CASRRTGAYEQYF.